These 32 T cell receptor beta chains originate from one sample sequenced in a study of vaccination and CD4 T cells after COVID-19. Antigen specificity for these receptors is unknown. The Oncomine TCR Beta short-read assay sequenced DNA from cultured CD4+ T cells. MiXCR was run by TCRdb on the PCR reads, yielding one entry per CDR3 protein. This sample yields about 11,000 distinct CDR3 sequences, of which over 60% are seen a single time; around 19% belongs to the top ten. The sample's treatment: roughly 11-day PBMC culture with coronavirus spike peptide pools or control peptides (ViraFEST assay). The sample was CD4+ T cells from blood, cultured in vitro. All receptors derive from a human donor who had recovered from COVID-19.

This chain connects TRBV20-1 to TRBJ1-6; D unclear. The CDR3 runs 12 residues. In germline, CDR1 is DFQATT, CDR2 SNEGSKA (reference sequence). V was clipped by 6 bases and J by 10 bases, with 13 bases between them. CDR3 region: CSAGGQGSPLHF. In DNA form, the CDR3 reads TGCAGTGCGGGCGGGCAAGGGTCACCCCTCCACTTT.

V and J are TRBV15 and TRBJ2-3; 8 bases agree with TRBD1. The CDR3 is 16 amino acids. CDR1 and CDR2 (germline): LNHNV, YYDKDF (reference sequence). J gave up 6 bases and V 0 bases, and 8 bases lay outside the gene matches. In DNA form, the CDR3 reads TGTGCCACCAGCAGAGAAACGGACAGGGAATTGGATACGCAGTATTTT. The encoded protein is CATSRETDRELDTQYF.

V usage is TRBV5-1 and J usage is TRBJ2-1; 10 nucleotides line up with TRBD2. Germline V gene lookup returns CDR1 SGHRS and CDR2 YFSETQ. This CDR3 spans 16 amino acids. V was clipped by 5 bases and J by 3 bases; unmatched bases: 8. For the CDR3, the DNA is TGCGCCAGCAGGAAGACTAGCGGGTCCATCTACAATGAGCAGTTCTTC. It translates to CASRKTSGSIYNEQFF. Drawing the rest from reference TRBV5-1 and TRBJ2-1, the complete variable domain is KAGVTQTPRYLIKTRGQQVTLSCSPISGHRSVSWYQQTPGQGLQFLFEYFSETQRNKGNFPGRFSGRQFSNSRSEMNVSTLELGDSALYLCASRKTSGSIYNEQFFGPGTRLTVL.

The CDR3 DNA reads TGTGCCAGCAGAAGGGACAGGGGACCCTATGGCTACACCTTC. This gives the protein CASRRDRGPYGYTF. The chain recombines TRBV27 with TRBJ1-2, with 10 bases matching TRBD1. CDR3 length: 14 amino acids. CDR1 is MNHEY and CDR2 is SMNVEV in the germline V gene (reference sequence). V was pared by 6 bases and J by 4 bases, with 5 bases of the junction left unmatched.

This clonotype appeared once. V and J are TRBV20-1 and TRBJ1-6; TRBD1 matches at 8 bases. Germline values: CDR1 DFQATT, CDR2 SNEGSKA (reference sequence). V shed 6 bases and J 7 bases; nucleotides not matched to a gene: 8. This CDR3 contains 14 residues. The CDR3 DNA follows: TGCAGTGCCTGGACAGGGTTTGGGAATTCACCCCTCCACTTT. Translation gives CSAWTGFGNSPLHF.

CDR3 region: CATSRARRQGAAGNTIYF. The CDR3 DNA sequence: TGTGCCACCAGCAGAGCCCGTCGGCAGGGGGCCGCTGGAAACACCATATATTTT. V and J are TRBV15 and TRBJ1-3, with 8 bases fitting TRBD1. Germline V gene lookup returns CDR1 LNHNV and CDR2 YYDKDF (reference sequence). The CDR3 consists of 18 residues. J gave up 2 bases and V 1 base, and 10 bases lay outside the gene matches.

The chain employs TRBV11-2 and TRBJ2-7; D is undetermined. The V end was cut by 9 bases, the J end by 2 bases, with 8 bases between. The CDR3 consists of 11 residues. Germline lookup yields CDR1 SGHAT and CDR2 FQNNGV. The CDR3 DNA reads TGTGCCAGTAAAAGGGCCTACGAGCAGTACTTC. Its protein is CASKRAYEQYF.

The V and J genes are TRBV27 and TRBJ1-5, with TRBD1 as a possible D gene (5 bases). The CDR3 sequence is 14 residues long. CDR1 MNHEY and CDR2 SMNVEV come from the germline V gene (reference sequence). Trimming shortened V by 4 bases and J by 0 bases, and 7 bases separated the two germline ends. The CDR3 coding sequence is TGTGCCAGCAGTTGGGGGGATAGCAATCAGCCCCAGCATTTT. It codes for CASSWGDSNQPQHF.

The chain joins TRBV27 to TRBJ2-2, with 7 bases matching TRBD1. The junction had 19 bases not matched to a gene; V was cut back by 7 bases and J by 5 bases. CDR1 and CDR2 from the germline V gene are MNHEY and SMNVEV (reference sequence). The CDR3 covers 18 residues. CDR3 nucleotides: TGTGCCAGCACCCCTAGGGGGACCAGGGGGATATGGACCGGGGAGCTGTTTTTT. This sequence encodes CASTPRGTRGIWTGELFF.

V usage is TRBV15 and J usage is TRBJ2-5, with D uncertain. Trimming removed 1 base from V and 2 bases from J, with 14 bases in between. The CDR3 is made up of 16 amino acids. The germline V gene encodes CDR1 LNHNV and CDR2 YYDKDF (reference sequence). The CDR3 loop reads CATSRGKVLQQETQYF. The CDR3 region has the DNA TGTGCCACCAGCAGAGGGAAAGTTTTACAGCAAGAGACCCAGTACTTC.

This rearrangement joins TRBV19 to TRBJ2-2, with a weak D call TRBD1 (6 bases). CDR1 is LNHDA and CDR2 is SQIVND in the germline V gene (reference sequence). Between the trimmed V and J ends, which lost 10 bases and 4 bases, there was a span of 10 bases. The CDR3 spans 12 residues. CDR3 DNA sequence: TGTGCCACCCGCAGGGGCACCGGGGAGCTGTTTTTT. It yields the protein CATRRGTGELFF.

The rearrangement links TRBV20-1 to TRBJ2-5; D is possibly TRBD1 (6 bases). CDR3 length: 16 residues. With 0 bases removed from V and 4 bases from J, the gap between germline ends came to 18 bases. The germline gives CDR1 DFQATT, CDR2 SNEGSKA (reference sequence). CDR3 in amino acids: CSARDEGGVEGETQYF. CDR3 DNA sequence: TGCAGTGCTAGAGATGAAGGGGGAGTCGAGGGAGAGACCCAGTACTTC.

The gene calls are TRBV6-2 or TRBV6-3 and TRBJ2-7; tentative D call: TRBD2 (6 bases). This CDR3 has 14 amino acids. V was pared by 6 bases and J by 6 bases, with 18 bases between. Germline V lookup: CDR1 MNHEY, CDR2 SVGEGT. The DNA for the CDR3 is TGTGCCAGCAGGAGGCCGGGGACTCCTGGCGAGCAGTACTTC. It specifies CASRRPGTPGEQYF.

This chain joins TRBV7-3 and TRBJ2-5; 7 bases match TRBD2. CDR1 and CDR2 from the germline V gene are SGHTA and FQGTGA. The CDR3 runs 13 residues. Trimming removed 5 bases from V and 2 bases from J; junction bases left unmatched: 2. The CDR3 nucleotides read TGTGCCAGCAGCGCGGGAGCTCAAGAGACCCAGTACTTC. Its translation: CASSAGAQETQYF.

In this sample, this clonotype turned up a few times. The J gene is TRBJ1-1, the V gene TRBV28, with D tentatively TRBD1 (5 bases). The CDR3 extends over 15 amino acids. CDR1 is MDHEN and CDR2 is SYDVKM in the germline V gene. Trimming shortened V by 6 bases and J by 1 base, and 15 bases separated the two germline ends. The CDR3 sequence is CASRPGTTGNTEAFF. In nucleotides, the CDR3 is TGTGCCAGCAGACCAGGCACCACAGGGAACACTGAAGCTTTCTTT. Full variable domain (missing parts from reference TRBV28 and TRBJ1-1): DVKVTQSSRYLVKRTGEKVFLECVQDMDHENMFWYRQDPGLGLRLIYFSYDVKMKEKGDIPEGYSVSREKKERFSLILESASTNQTSMYLCASRPGTTGNTEAFFGQGTRLTVV.

This CDR3 is CASTPQVAGGFLYF. As DNA, the CDR3 is TGTGCCAGCACACCTCAGGTGGCAGGGGGATTTCTGTACTTC. V usage is TRBV28 and J usage is TRBJ2-7, with TRBD1 identical over 7 bases. Germline lookup yields CDR1 MDHEN and CDR2 SYDVKM. Losses at the gene ends were 7 bases for V and 12 bases for J; bases not matched to a gene: 18. This CDR3 comprises 14 residues.

This clonotype was counted a few times. V is TRBV7-9 and J is TRBJ1-1; D not resolved. The ends were cut back, 2 bases at V and 1 base at J, with 5 bases in the middle. The CDR3 is 13 amino acids. Germline CDR1 reads SEHNR; CDR2 reads FQNEAQ (reference sequence). CDR3 amino acids: CASSLIGNTEAFF. As DNA, the CDR3 is TGTGCCAGCAGCTTAATAGGGAACACTGAAGCTTTCTTT. Complete variable domain (other parts from reference TRBV7-9 and TRBJ1-1): DTGVSQNPRHKITKRGQNVTFRCDPISEHNRLYWYRQTLGQGPEFLTYFQNEAQLEKSRLLSDRFSAERPKGSFSTLEIQRTEQGDSAMYLCASSLIGNTEAFFGQGTRLTVV.

The chain's CDR3 is CASSLPGRSDTQYF. Here the CDR3 DNA reads TGTGCCAGCAGCTTGCCAGGGAGATCAGATACGCAGTATTTT. The chain employs TRBV27 and TRBJ2-3, with D perhaps TRBD1 or TRBD2 (5 bases each). The germline V gene has CDR1 MNHEY and CDR2 SMNVEV (reference sequence). V was cut by 6 bases and J by 4 bases, with 14 bases left in between. This CDR3 is built from 14 residues.

The chain couples TRBV6-2 or TRBV6-3 to TRBJ1-1, with 7 bases that match TRBD1. Germline values: CDR1 MNHEY, CDR2 SVGEGT. The CDR3 consists of 14 residues. J lost 4 bases, V lost 6 bases, and 8 bases had no gene match. The CDR3 loop is CASRKGQMGTEAFF. Here the CDR3 DNA reads TGTGCCAGCAGGAAGGGACAGATGGGCACTGAAGCTTTCTTT.

The chain couples TRBV6-2 or TRBV6-3 to TRBJ1-1; D is unclear. CDR1 and CDR2 from the germline V gene are MNHEY and SVGEGT. This CDR3 is 14 amino acids long. V shed 5 bases and J shed 6 bases, with 16 bases lying between them. As DNA, the CDR3 is TGTGCCAGCAGTCGCTCGGGATCGACGGCTGAAGCTTTCTTT. Protein: CASSRSGSTAEAFF.

In its sample, this clonotype was seen a few times. J is TRBJ2-3 and V is TRBV20-1; TRBD2 might be the D (6 bases). CDR1 and CDR2 (germline): DFQATT, SNEGSKA (reference sequence). There are 13 residues in the CDR3. V shed 0 bases and J shed 6 bases, with 10 bases lying between them. The CDR3 DNA follows: TGCAGTGCTAGAGATCAGCGGGCCGATACGCAGTATTTT. Encoded protein: CSARDQRADTQYF.

This clonotype was recorded a few times. The chain is built from TRBV24-1 and TRBJ1-5, with D possibly TRBD1 on 5 matching bases. Per germline, CDR1 KGHDR and CDR2 SFDVKD. CDR3 length: 12 residues. Trimming stripped 12 bases from V and 5 bases from J, with 13 bases between. The CDR3 is CASGGLDQPQHF. The CDR3 DNA follows: TGTGCCTCCGGGGGTCTGGATCAGCCCCAGCATTTT.

CDR3 coding DNA: TGCAGTGCTAGAGCATTGGGCAGCCACAATCAGCCCCAGCATTTT. It is translated as CSARALGSHNQPQHF. The genes are TRBV20-1 and TRBJ1-5; D is unresolved. V shed 1 base and J shed 3 bases, with 13 bases lying between them. In germline, CDR1 is DFQATT, CDR2 SNEGSKA (reference sequence). The CDR3 is 15 residues long.

The CDR3 bases are TGTGCCTGGAGCCGGACAGTTAGCAATCAGCCCCAGCATTTT. Translation: CAWSRTVSNQPQHF. The V call is TRBV30, the J call TRBJ1-5, with D possibly TRBD1 on 6 matching bases. V lost 3 bases to trimming and J lost 0 bases, with 9 bases between them. There are 14 residues in the CDR3. The V gene's germline CDR1 is GTSNPN and CDR2 SVGIG (reference sequence).

This clonotype is termed large. The CDR3 loop reads CASSFGLAGYTQYF. Here the CDR3 DNA reads TGTGCCAGCAGCTTCGGGCTAGCGGGCTATACGCAGTATTTT. The rearrangement links TRBV7-9 to TRBJ2-3, with 8 bases fitting TRBD2. Trimming at V came to 3 bases and at J to 7 bases, leaving 6 bases not matched to a gene. The CDR3 has 14 amino acids. Germline V gene lookup returns CDR1 SEHNR and CDR2 FQNEAQ (reference sequence).

This clonotype was detected once. The V gene is TRBV30, the J gene TRBJ1-5; no definite D call. CDR1 is GTSNPN and CDR2 is SVGIG in the germline V gene (reference sequence). The CDR3 loop spans 12 amino acids. Trimming cost V 2 bases and J 1 base, with 3 bases left between them. The CDR3 DNA is TGTGCCTGGAGTTACAGCAATCAGCCCCAGCATTTT. Its protein is CAWSYSNQPQHF.

The rearrangement links TRBV30 to TRBJ2-3; 7 nucleotides line up with TRBD2. The CDR3 spans 15 residues. J was trimmed by 0 bases and V by 0 bases; bases with no gene match: 3. CDR1 is GTSNPN and CDR2 is SVGIG in the germline V gene (reference sequence). CDR3 protein: CAWSVYSGSTDTQYF. DNA for the CDR3: TGTGCCTGGAGTGTATATAGCGGGAGCACAGATACGCAGTATTTT.

V and J are TRBV11-2 and TRBJ2-7; D ambiguous. The germline V gene has CDR1 SGHAT and CDR2 FQNNGV. CDR3 length: 16 residues. The V and J ends lost 2 bases and 2 bases respectively, with 16 bases between them. In DNA, the CDR3 is TGTGCCAGCAGCTTATTGGTAGGGCGAACTGCCTACGAGCAGTACTTC. This sequence encodes CASSLLVGRTAYEQYF.

This clonotype was detected once. The chain carries TRBV20-1 and TRBJ1-2; possibly TRBD1 for D (6 bases). V was clipped by 5 bases and J by 8 bases, with 15 bases between them. Germline V lookup: CDR1 DFQATT, CDR2 SNEGSKA (reference sequence). This CDR3 has 12 amino acids. CDR3 sequence: CSAARGGDGYTF. The CDR3 DNA reads TGCAGTGCTGCCAGAGGGGGGGACGGCTACACCTTC.

V and J are TRBV28 and TRBJ2-2, with 8 positions matching TRBD2. The V and J ends lost 7 bases and 5 bases, in that order; junction bases with no gene match: 12. The CDR3 has 16 residues. In germline, CDR1 is MDHEN, CDR2 SYDVKM. CDR3 DNA sequence: TGTGCCAGCACCCCACCGGGGGGGTTCGGAACCGGGGAGCTGTTTTTT. Amino acids: CASTPPGGFGTGELFF. Using reference TRBV28 and TRBJ2-2 for the parts outside the CDR3, the full variable domain is DVKVTQSSRYLVKRTGEKVFLECVQDMDHENMFWYRQDPGLGLRLIYFSYDVKMKEKGDIPEGYSVSREKKERFSLILESASTNQTSMYLCASTPPGGFGTGELFFGEGSRLTVL.

This clonotype came up once. The chain recombines TRBV6-5 with TRBJ1-5; D might be TRBD1 (6 bases). Germline V gives CDR1 MNHEY, CDR2 SVGAGI. The CDR3 length is 21 residues. Trimming pared 4 bases from V and 2 bases from J, leaving 30 bases between. The CDR3 sequence is CASSSIPLGWQGSTGNQPQHF. The CDR3 nucleotides read TGTGCCAGCAGTTCCATCCCCCTTGGTTGGCAGGGGAGTACGGGCAATCAGCCCCAGCATTTT.

The chain carries TRBV2 and TRBJ1-2; D unclear. Germline V gene sequence: CDR1 SNHLY, CDR2 FYNNEI. Trimming shortened V by 6 bases and J by 3 bases, and 8 bases separated the two germline ends. This CDR3 spans 12 amino acids. The CDR3 nucleotides are TGTGCCAGCAGCTACACGGACTATGGCTACACCTTC. Translated, it gives CASSYTDYGYTF.